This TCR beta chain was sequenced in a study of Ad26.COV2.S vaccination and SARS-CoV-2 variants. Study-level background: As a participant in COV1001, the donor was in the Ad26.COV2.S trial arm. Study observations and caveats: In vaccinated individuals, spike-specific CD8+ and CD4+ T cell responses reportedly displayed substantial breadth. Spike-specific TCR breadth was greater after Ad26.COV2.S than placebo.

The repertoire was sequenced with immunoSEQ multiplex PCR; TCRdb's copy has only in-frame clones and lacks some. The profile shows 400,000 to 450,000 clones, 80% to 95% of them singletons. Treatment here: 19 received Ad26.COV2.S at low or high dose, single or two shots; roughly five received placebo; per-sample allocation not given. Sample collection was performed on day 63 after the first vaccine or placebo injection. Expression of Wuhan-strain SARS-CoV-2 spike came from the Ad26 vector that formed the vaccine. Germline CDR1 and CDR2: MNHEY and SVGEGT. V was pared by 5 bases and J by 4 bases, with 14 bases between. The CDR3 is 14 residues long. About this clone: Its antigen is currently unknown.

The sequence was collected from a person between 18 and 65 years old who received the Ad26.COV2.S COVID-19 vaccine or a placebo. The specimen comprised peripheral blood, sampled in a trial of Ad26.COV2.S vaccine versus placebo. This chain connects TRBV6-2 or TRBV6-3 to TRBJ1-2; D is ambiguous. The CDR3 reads CASSDGRPLYGYTF. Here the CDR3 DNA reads TGTGCCAGCAGTGACGGACGGCCCCTCTATGGCTACACCTTC.